This T cell receptor beta chain was captured in a study of monozygotic twins with inflammatory bowel disease. Researchers used template switching to add UMIs featuring a 6-nucleotide sample barcode. Using TCRalpha and TCRbeta cDNA, the researchers carried out two nested PCRs that lasted roughly 16 and 10 cycles. Using the 5' RACE reads, TCRdb records one entry per CDR3 protein without DNA. The sample has more than 300,000 distinct CDR3 sequences, and its top ten clones hold roughly 5.2%. From whole blood, total RNA was isolated without any sorting of T cells. The germline V gene has CDR1 SGHDT and CDR2 YYEEEE. CDR3 length equals 18 residues.

The J gene is TRBJ1-6, the V gene TRBV5-6; with no DNA, the TCRdb D assignment of TRBD1 cannot be verified. Sequencing was carried out using blood. The sequence was collected from a human donor with ulcerative colitis or Crohn's disease, or a healthy co-twin of an affected twin (not recorded which). This CDR3 reads CASSGDRQGSSYNSPLHF.